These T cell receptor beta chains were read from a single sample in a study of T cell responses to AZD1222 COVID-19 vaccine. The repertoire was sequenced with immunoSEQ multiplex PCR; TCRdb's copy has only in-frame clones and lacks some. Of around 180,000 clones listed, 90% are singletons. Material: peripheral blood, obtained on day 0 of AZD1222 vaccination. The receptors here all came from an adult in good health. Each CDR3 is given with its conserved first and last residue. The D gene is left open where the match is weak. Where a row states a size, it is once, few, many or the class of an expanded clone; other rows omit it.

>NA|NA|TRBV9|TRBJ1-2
CASSTEAYGYTF
TGTGCCAGCAGCACAGAGGCCTATGGCTACACCTTC
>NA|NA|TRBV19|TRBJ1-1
CASSYSGGGDPEAFF
TGTGCCAGTAGTTACTCAGGCGGTGGGGATCCTGAAGCTTTCTTT
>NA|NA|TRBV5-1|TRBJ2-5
CASSPAPSQTQYF
TGCGCCAGCAGCCCGGCGCCGTCTCAGACCCAGTACTTC
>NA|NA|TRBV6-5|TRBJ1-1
CASTLDTEAFF
TGTGCCAGTACCTTGGATACTGAAGCTTTCTTT
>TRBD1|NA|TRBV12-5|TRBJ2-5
CASAPTDREETQYF
TGTGCTAGTGCCCCTACCGACAGGGAAGAGACCCAGTACTTC
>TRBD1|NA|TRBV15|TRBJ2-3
CATSSGTGGGTDTQYF
TGTGCCACCAGCAGTGGGACAGGGGGGGGCACAGATACGCAGTATTTT
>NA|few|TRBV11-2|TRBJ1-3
CASSLGRGAAGNTIYF
TGTGCCAGCAGCTTAGGCCGGGGGGCTGCCGGAAACACCATATATTTT
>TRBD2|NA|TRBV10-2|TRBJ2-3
CASSPSGGATDTQYF
TGCGCCAGCAGTCCTAGCGGGGGGGCGACAGATACGCAGTATTTT
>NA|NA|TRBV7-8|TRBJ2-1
CASSLVSRYNEQFF
TGTGCCAGCAGCTTAGTATCACGGTACAATGAGCAGTTCTTC
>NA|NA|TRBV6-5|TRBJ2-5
CASSYKETQYF
TGTGCCAGCAGTTACAAGGAGACCCAGTACTTC